These 23 T cell receptor beta chains came from one sample sequenced in a study of shared clonotypes between healthy human individuals (TCRdb year 2020). Library prep was done by the immunoSEQ multiplex PCR assay. TCRdb limited this immuneACCESS table to in-frame rearrangements with V and J called. A share of clones is missing; checked studies link under half to unresolved V genes, and the rest is unexplained. Recorded for this sample are under 1,100,000 clones; 70% to 80% of them occurred a single time. The leading ten clones occupy over 1.3% of the sample. Material for sequencing was memory CD4+ T cells sorted from blood. Sample cell subset or site, as interpreted from the label and publication: CD45RA-negative fraction. The origin of the receptors is a man between 18 and 35 years old in good health.

As concerns this clone: A single base separates this from a much larger clone, so it may be a read error. J is TRBJ2-7 and V is TRBV14; the match to TRBD1 covers 7 bases. The V gene end was trimmed by 4 bases and the J gene end by 1 base; junction bases not matched to a gene: 1. The CDR3 spans 13 residues. Germline lookup yields CDR1 SGHDN and CDR2 FVKESK. CDR3 sequence reads: CASSPGQSYEQYF. The CDR3 DNA reads as TGTGCCAGCAGCCCGGGACAGTCCTACGAGCAGTACTTC.

This rearrangement joins TRBV7-9 to TRBJ2-5, with TRBD2 matching 7 bases. The CDR3 is 15 amino acids. The V gene's germline CDR1 is SEHNR and CDR2 FQNEAQ (reference sequence). The trim removed 5 bases at V and 5 bases at J, leaving 11 bases unmatched. The CDR3 protein is CASSPGIAGTETQYF. CDR3 DNA sequence: TGTGCCAGCAGCCCTGGGATAGCGGGCACCGAGACCCAGTACTTC.

This clone was counted ten times or more. Other DNA sequences of this sample code for an identical CDR3. This sequence joins TRBV6-6 and TRBJ1-5; no firm D call. V was trimmed by 0 bases and J by 6 bases, leaving 6 bases between them. There are 13 residues in the CDR3. Looked up from germline, CDR1 is MNHNY and CDR2 is SVGAGI (reference sequence). The DNA for the CDR3 is TGTGCCAGCAGTTACTCTGAGGGTCAGCCCCAGCATTTT. This translates into CASSYSEGQPQHF.

There are a few counts of this clone. The CDR3 DNA follows: TGTGCCAGCAGCGCTCGGGACAGGAAAAGTTACTACGAGCAGTACTTC. Protein: CASSARDRKSYYEQYF. The chain joins TRBV9 to TRBJ2-7; 8 positions agree with TRBD1. Germline CDR1 SGDLS, CDR2 YYNGEE. V shed 3 bases, J shed 3 bases, and the junction held 11 bases outside the gene matches. The CDR3 consists of 16 residues.

The chain combines TRBV7-6 with TRBJ2-7, with D unresolved. The CDR3 totals 12 residues. The V gene lost 6 bases and the J gene lost 7 bases, with 13 bases spanning the gap. Germline CDR1 reads SGHVS; CDR2 reads FNYEAQ. For the CDR3, the DNA is TGTGCCAGCAGTTATGGACCTGGGGAGCAGTACTTC. It specifies CASSYGPGEQYF.

V gene TRBV10-2 combines with J gene TRBJ1-2; 7 bases are shared with TRBD1. The V gene end was trimmed by 4 bases and the J gene end by 5 bases; junction bases not matched to a gene: 16. The CDR3 runs 17 residues. Germline V gives CDR1 WSHSY, CDR2 SAAADI. CDR3 sequence reads: CASSGIPTGTEFYGYTF. CDR3 nucleotides: TGCGCCAGCAGTGGCATCCCGACCGGGACAGAATTTTATGGCTACACCTTC.

The V and J genes are TRBV4-2 and TRBJ2-1, with D possibly matching TRBD2 (7 bases). Trimming removed 3 bases at V and 0 bases at J, with 15 bases between. Per the germline V gene, CDR1 is LGHNA and CDR2 is YNFKEQ. The CDR3 is 17 residues long. This CDR3 is CASSQDLGGASYNEQFF. CDR3 coding DNA: TGTGCCAGCAGCCAGGACCTGGGGGGGGCCTCCTACAATGAGCAGTTCTTC.

This chain joins TRBV6-1 and TRBJ1-6; no definite D call. The germline CDR1 and CDR2 sequences are MNHNS and SASEGT. The CDR3 covers 15 residues. The V end was cut by 10 bases, the J end by 0 bases, with 13 bases between. In DNA form, the CDR3 reads TGTGCCACCCCTGGAGGGAGCTCCTATAATTCACCCCTCCACTTT. This sequence encodes CATPGGSSYNSPLHF.

The sample holds many counts of this clone. The chain has TRBV5-4 and TRBJ1-6; 9 bases fit TRBD1. This CDR3 has 15 amino acids. The germline CDR1 and CDR2 sequences are SGHNT and YYREEE (reference sequence). V dropped 5 bases and J dropped 8; count of bases not matched to a gene: 8. The CDR3, as DNA: TGTGCCAGCAGTTACGCGGGACAGGGTGATTCACCCCTCCACTTT. The encoded protein is CASSYAGQGDSPLHF.

This clone was seen a few times. The rearrangement links TRBV2 to TRBJ1-1; D perhaps matches TRBD1 (6 bases). The CDR3 has 14 amino acids. V gave up 4 bases and J gave up 5 bases, with 14 bases separating them. Germline V lookup: CDR1 SNHLY, CDR2 FYNNEI. The chain's CDR3 is CASSGQVLMTEAFF. DNA of the CDR3: TGTGCCAGCAGTGGACAGGTTTTAATGACTGAAGCTTTCTTT.

The chain is built from TRBV5-8 and TRBJ1-5; a weak D match, TRBD1 (6 bases). The CDR3 contains 15 residues. Per the germline V gene, CDR1 is SGHTS and CDR2 is YDEGEE. The ends were cut back, 0 bases at V and 0 bases at J, with 7 bases in the middle. In nucleotides, the CDR3 is TGTGCCAGCAGCTTGGTGGGACATAGCAATCAGCCCCAGCATTTT. This translates into CASSLVGHSNQPQHF. Supplemented by reference TRBV5-8 and TRBJ1-5, the full variable domain reads EAGVTQSPTHLIKTRGQQATLRCSPISGHTSVYWYQQALGLGLQFLLWYDEGEERNRGNFPPRFSGRQFPNYSSELNVNALELEDSALYLCASSLVGHSNQPQHFGDGTRLSIL.

Turning to this clone: Other DNA variants within this sample encode the same CDR3. The chain links TRBV29-1 to TRBJ2-7; D unresolved. Trimming pared 5 bases from V and 4 bases from J, leaving 9 bases between. This CDR3 comprises 11 residues. Germline-derived CDR1 and CDR2 are SQVTM and ANQGSEA. The CDR3 DNA follows: TGCAGCGTTTTAAGTGAGTACGAGCAGTACTTC. This gives the protein CSVLSEYEQYF.

This chain joins TRBV7-9 and TRBJ1-1, with no clear D. V lost 4 bases, J lost 5 bases, and 14 bases lay in between. The germline V gene encodes CDR1 SEHNR and CDR2 FQNEAQ (reference sequence). CDR3 length equals 14 residues. Here the CDR3 reads CASSWTSGGTEAFF. CDR3 sequence (DNA): TGTGCCAGCAGCTGGACCTCCGGAGGGACTGAAGCTTTCTTT.

The chain joins TRBV25-1 to TRBJ2-7; 9 nucleotides match TRBD1. The ends lost 2 bases at V and 5 bases at J; junction bases unmatched: 10. This CDR3 comprises 16 residues. Germline CDR1 MGHDK, CDR2 SYGVNS. The CDR3 nucleotides read TGTGCCAGCAGTGAAATGTTGGGACAGGGTTCCCACGAGCAGTACTTC. Residues: CASSEMLGQGSHEQYF.

This clone was detected once. This may come from a read error, since a much larger clone is one base off. Other DNA sequences within the sample encode an identical CDR3. This chain links TRBV7-2 with TRBJ1-1; possible D gene TRBD1, 5 bases. Trimming removed 5 bases at V and 1 base at J, with 8 bases between. Germline V gene lookup returns CDR1 SGHTA and CDR2 FQGNSA. The CDR3 is 13 amino acids. CDR3 sequence reads: CASSRTGNTEAFF. CDR3 coding DNA: TGTGCCAGCAGCCGAACAGGGAACACTGAAGCTTTCTTT. Full variable domain (outside the CDR3, taken from reference TRBV7-2 and TRBJ1-1): GAGVSQSPSNKVTEKGKDVELRCDPISGHTALYWYRQSLGQGLEFLIYFQGNSAPDKSGLPSDRFSAERTGGSVSTLTIQRTQQEDSAVYLCASSRTGNTEAFFGQGTRLTVV.

The chain employs TRBV6-5 and TRBJ2-1; D tentatively reads TRBD1 or TRBD2 (5 bases each). Trimming pared 2 bases from V and 5 bases from J, leaving 13 bases between. Germline V lookup: CDR1 MNHEY, CDR2 SVGAGI. This CDR3 region has 15 residues. In nucleotides, the CDR3 is TGTGCCAGCAGTTACGAGGGGCGAAGCGACAATGAGCAGTTCTTC. Its protein is CASSYEGRSDNEQFF.

The chain has TRBV10-3 and TRBJ1-3; the match to TRBD1 covers 8 bases. Germline CDR1 is ENHRY and CDR2 is SYGVKD. Losses at the gene ends were 6 bases for V and 4 bases for J; bases not matched to a gene: 5. This CDR3 spans 14 amino acids. The CDR3 spells CAIRGTGGGNTIYF. CDR3 DNA: TGTGCCATCAGGGGGACAGGAGGAGGAAACACCATATATTTT.

The V gene is TRBV6-1, the J gene TRBJ2-5; D gene unclear. Trimming took 3 bases from V and 9 from J, leaving 5 bases between them. The CDR3 is 10 amino acids. CDR1 MNHNS and CDR2 SASEGT come from the germline V gene. The CDR3 DNA is TGTGCCAGCAGTGAGGTGGCCCAGTACTTC. Translated: CASSEVAQYF.

This CDR3 is CASSPLGDFSVNTDTQYF. Here the CDR3 DNA reads TGTGCCAGCTCACCACTGGGCGACTTCAGCGTCAACACAGATACGCAGTATTTT. The chain has TRBV18 and TRBJ2-3; D is unresolved. Germline assignment: CDR1 KGHSH and CDR2 LQKENI. Trimming stripped 1 base from V and 2 bases from J, with 19 bases between. The CDR3 extends over 18 amino acids.

The V gene is TRBV11-2, the J gene TRBJ1-2, with D unresolved. Between the trimmed V and J ends, which lost 0 bases and 6 bases, there was a span of 14 bases. CDR3 length equals 15 residues. The germline V gene has CDR1 SGHAT and CDR2 FQNNGV. The CDR3 reads CASSLDLVSEHGYTF. CDR3 nucleotide sequence: TGTGCCAGCAGCTTAGATCTCGTTTCAGAGCATGGCTACACCTTC.

This clone was counted once. The rearrangement joins TRBV25-1 to TRBJ2-2, with D unclear. The CDR3 is 16 amino acids. The V gene's germline CDR1 is MGHDK and CDR2 SYGVNS. Trimming shortened V by 3 bases and J by 1 base, and 12 bases separated the two germline ends. The CDR3 sequence: CASSDHLGRNTGELFF. CDR3 DNA sequence: TGTGCCAGCAGTGATCATTTAGGCCGGAACACCGGGGAGCTGTTTTTT.

The rearrangement links TRBV29-1 to TRBJ2-7, with TRBD1 identical over 8 bases. The CDR3 contains 13 residues. V was pared by 7 bases and J by 2 bases, with 7 bases of the junction left unmatched. Germline assignment: CDR1 SQVTM and CDR2 ANQGSEA. The CDR3 nucleotides are TGCAGCGCTGGGGACAGGAGTACCTACGAGCAGTACTTC. Translation: CSAGDRSTYEQYF.

This chain uses TRBV6-5 with TRBJ1-5; D unresolved. The CDR3 length is 15 residues. The germline V gene has CDR1 MNHEY and CDR2 SVGAGI. V dropped 6 bases and J dropped 0 bases, with 12 bases sitting between them. CDR3 sequence reads: CASSKTLNSNQPQHF. The CDR3 DNA is TGTGCCAGCAGCAAGACGTTGAATAGCAATCAGCCCCAGCATTTT.